The rows below give T cell receptor beta chains drawn from one sample of a study of CD4 T cells in relation to SARS-CoV-2 and coronaviruses. Sequenced by immunoSEQ multiplex PCR; TCRdb stores in-frame clones only, minus some. The top ten clones hold 2.8% of a sample with about 36,000 clones, 77% of them seen once. What these receptors recognize is not known. The specimen was memory CD4+ T cells from PBMCs, cultured in vitro. All receptors come from an adult with COVID-19. Both conserved end residues are trimmed from each CDR3.

j_call v_call cdr3_aa
TRBJ1-1 TRBV6-6 ASSQRQGRNTEAF
TRBJ2-3 TRBV5-4 ASSIWDSTDTQY
TRBJ2-7 TRBV20-1 SASRDQGYEQY
TRBJ2-7 TRBV27 ASSSASGRRYEQY
TRBJ2-7 TRBV7-8 ASSFSSGYEQY
TRBJ2-2 TRBV7-9 ASSLATGVLGELF
TRBJ2-3 TRBV5-4 ASSLRSGASTDTQY
TRBJ2-5 TRBV5-1 ASSLAKETQY
TRBJ1-5 TRBV10-3 AISDRQGEQPQH
TRBJ2-5 TRBV5-1 ASSVTSGRETQY
TRBJ2-2 TRBV7-9 ASDLRVARTGELF
TRBJ1-1 TRBV28 ASPSGRAMNTEAF
TRBJ1-5 TRBV28 ASSLRGGRNQPQH
TRBJ2-1 TRBV30 AWSIGAVNEQF
TRBJ2-4 TRBV2 ASTRENIQY
TRBJ2-7 TRBV3-1/TRBV3-2 ASSQGGLAGGCYEQY
TRBJ2-4 TRBV6-5 ASSYDRAKNIQY
TRBJ2-5 TRBV7-2 ASSWDRQETQY
TRBJ2-2 TRBV5-4 ASSYAGTANTGELF
TRBJ2-3 TRBV7-9 ASSPHRTGEGDTQY
TRBJ1-5 TRBV7-9 ASSLGTGASEPQH
TRBJ2-1 TRBV6-6 ASSYLESSYNEQF
TRBJ2-1 TRBV28 ASSLGTGSTEQF
TRBJ2-7 TRBV2 ASSRGQTYEQY
TRBJ2-6 TRBV5-4 ASSLSSHATFLSGANVLT
TRBJ1-3 TRBV4-3 ASSQDVSGPRTGNTIY
TRBJ2-4 TRBV5-1 ASSALPDRGLGNIQY
TRBJ1-1 TRBV5-4 ASSLVGGLNTEAF
TRBJ1-2 TRBV5-4 ASSLASYGYT
TRBJ1-2 TRBV7-9 ASTPGGGGYT
TRBJ2-1 TRBV5-1 ASKGLAGTSYNEQF
TRBJ2-7 TRBV4-3 ASSQETGRAIYEQY
TRBJ1-1 TRBV7-6 ASSSRNPGADTEAF
TRBJ1-6 TRBV2 ASREQGGSPLH
TRBJ2-5 TRBV6-5 ASSRAARETQY
TRBJ2-7 TRBV7-8 ASSATLGRKYEQY
TRBJ2-7 TRBV30 AWSKGAGYEQY
TRBJ1-5 TRBV7-2 ASSIETGGSNQPQH
TRBJ2-7 TRBV3-1/TRBV3-2 ASSHAIGLVGSEQY
TRBJ2-1 TRBV9 ASNEQGYNEQF
TRBJ2-7 TRBV28 ASRPLDPSSYEQY
TRBJ1-1 TRBV30 AWSPGREGTEAF
TRBJ1-5 TRBV30 AWSEGPRQPQH
TRBJ2-2 TRBV10-3 AITEPGTSGRNGELF
TRBJ2-7 TRBV11-2 ASSLDRTGLNYEQY
TRBJ2-7 TRBV7-6 ASSGTGSHEQY
TRBJ2-7 TRBV14 ASSQGRTGIREQY
TRBJ2-7 TRBV9 ASSVAGTPTYEQY